This T cell receptor beta chain was observed in a study of spatial heterogeneity in lung cancer. The CDR3 extends over 20 amino acids. CDR1 is MDHEN and CDR2 is SYDVKM in the germline V gene. V dropped 7 bases and J dropped 3 bases, with 34 bases sitting between them. This clonotype occurred a few times. TCRdb used MiXCR to reprocess the 5' RACE reads, holding one entry per CDR3 protein. This table holds a few thousand distinct CDR3 sequences, roughly 26% found once. Described time point: blood at routine non-recurrence follow-up after resection. This sequence originates from a male donor with early-stage non-small cell lung cancer. This chain connects TRBV28 to TRBJ2-7; D may be TRBD2 (6 bases). Sequences were derived from PBMCs, sampled at follow-up. CDR3 bases: TGTGCCAGCACCTCCGTGGGGGTTACTAGCAAGCCGTACGGGAGCTACGAGCAGTACTTC. It translates to CASTSVGVTSKPYGSYEQYF.